Following are 21 T cell receptor beta chains from one sample sequenced in a study of blood T cell repertoires in COVID-19 (dated by TCRdb to about 2020). The library relied on the immunoSEQ multiplex PCR assay. TCRdb took over this immuneACCESS table, retaining in-frame rearrangements with V and J assigned. Such tables are incomplete; in checked studies, under half of the missing clones stem from an unresolved V gene, and the remainder is unexplained. For this sample there are 150,000 or so clones; about 80% appear just once. The biggest ten clones account for around 2.7% of the sample. Sequencing input: peripheral blood. The receptors derive from a woman aged 80 or over with acute or convalescent COVID-19.

V usage is TRBV6-5 and J usage is TRBJ1-2; 10 bases are a match to TRBD1. The V gene end was trimmed by 2 bases and the J gene end by 8 bases; junction bases not matched to a gene: 11. This CDR3 region has 16 residues. CDR1 MNHEY and CDR2 SVGAGI come from the germline V gene. CDR3 DNA: TGTGCCAGCAGTTACACCCGTTGGGGGGACAGGGGAGGCTACACCTTC. It is translated as CASSYTRWGDRGGYTF.

This chain uses TRBV2 with TRBJ1-1, with D possibly TRBD1 on 5 matching bases. The CDR3 is 15 amino acids. The V and J ends lost 7 bases and 0 bases respectively, with 15 bases between them. Per the germline V gene, CDR1 is SNHLY and CDR2 is FYNNEI. The DNA for the CDR3 is TGTGCCAGCACCCTTCTGACAGTTCTGAACACTGAAGCTTTCTTT. Translated: CASTLLTVLNTEAFF.

The rearrangement joins TRBV5-1 to TRBJ1-4; TRBD1 matches at 8 bases. Unmatched junction bases numbered 6, after V lost 3 bases and J lost 8 bases. CDR3 length equals 14 residues. Germline values: CDR1 SGHRS, CDR2 YFSETQ. CDR3 in amino acids: CASSSQGDREKLFF. DNA of the CDR3: TGCGCCAGCAGCTCACAGGGGGATCGGGAAAAACTGTTTTTT.

The chain uses TRBV12-3 or TRBV12-4 and TRBJ1-2; 7 bases agree with TRBD1. The CDR3 extends over 12 amino acids. With 5 bases clipped from V and 5 bases from J, the junction kept 2 bases outside the gene matches. For the CDR3, the DNA is TGTGCCAGCAGTACAGGGGAGTATGGCTACACCTTC. It encodes CASSTGEYGYTF.

The chain carries TRBV5-6 and TRBJ2-1, with 9 bases that match TRBD1. The CDR3 length is 13 residues. Trimming at V came to 3 bases and at J to 6 bases, leaving 1 base not matched to a gene. Germline CDR1 is SGHDT and CDR2 is YYEEEE. CDR3 coding DNA: TGTGCCAGCAGCTGGGACAGGGCCAATGAGCAGTTCTTC. The encoded protein is CASSWDRANEQFF.

The chain carries TRBV6-5 and TRBJ1-5; the D gene is possibly TRBD1 (6 bases). There are 13 residues in the CDR3. From germline, CDR1 is MNHEY and CDR2 SVGAGI. Trimming took 7 bases from V and 5 from J, leaving 12 bases between them. CDR3 nucleotides: TGTGCCAGCACCGCCAACAGGGATCAGCCCCAGCATTTT. Protein sequence: CASTANRDQPQHF.

The chain couples TRBV11-2 to TRBJ2-3, with D possibly TRBD2 on 6 matching bases. CDR1 and CDR2 (germline): SGHAT, FQNNGV. Trimming cost V 1 base and J 4 bases, with 15 bases left between them. CDR3 size: 16 residues. CDR3 DNA sequence: TGTGCCAGCAGCTTAGGGATTAGCGGACCATCAGATACGCAGTATTTT. Protein product: CASSLGISGPSDTQYF.

This clone was picked up a small number of times. The gene calls are TRBV25-1 and TRBJ1-5, with D possibly being TRBD1 (5 bases). The V gene's germline CDR1 is MGHDK and CDR2 SYGVNS. The V and J ends lost 6 bases and 0 bases respectively, with 6 bases between them. This CDR3 contains 13 residues. The CDR3: CASRTDSNQPQHF. The CDR3 bases are TGTGCCAGCAGGACAGATAGCAATCAGCCCCAGCATTTT. Together with reference TRBV25-1 and TRBJ1-5, the CDR3 gives the full variable domain: EADIYQTPRYLVIGTGKKITLECSQTMGHDKMYWYQQDPGMELHLIHYSYGVNSTEKGDLSSESTVSRIRTEHFPLTLESARPSHTSQYLCASRTDSNQPQHFGDGTRLSIL.

This chain links TRBV10-2 with TRBJ1-2, with D possibly being TRBD1 (6 bases). The CDR3 spans 14 residues. Germline CDR1 reads WSHSY; CDR2 reads SAAADI. Trimming took 3 bases from V and 2 from J, leaving 10 bases between them. The CDR3, as DNA: TGCGCCAGCAGTGAACAGGGCTCAAACTATGGCTACACCTTC. Its protein is CASSEQGSNYGYTF.

The rearrangement links TRBV7-2 to TRBJ1-1; TRBD1 matches at 7 bases. The CDR3 is made up of 13 amino acids. Germline V gives CDR1 SGHTA, CDR2 FQGNSA. Unmatched junction bases numbered 7, after V lost 1 base and J lost 11 bases. In nucleotides, the CDR3 is TGTGCCAGCAGCTTAGTTATGACAGGGATGGCTTTCTTT. As protein: CASSLVMTGMAFF.

V gene TRBV7-2 combines with J gene TRBJ1-2; D might be TRBD1 (6 bases). The CDR3 extends over 14 amino acids. Germline CDR1 is SGHTA and CDR2 is FQGNSA. With 5 bases removed from V and 4 bases from J, the gap between germline ends came to 14 bases. For the CDR3, the DNA is TGTGCCAGCAGCCACGAACAGGGAATCTATGGCTACACCTTC. This gives the protein CASSHEQGIYGYTF.

J is TRBJ2-7 and V is TRBV4-1; 8 positions match TRBD2. The CDR3 loop spans 15 amino acids. Germline CDR1 reads MGHRA; CDR2 reads YSYEKL. J lost 4 bases, V lost 5 bases, and 10 bases had no gene match. The CDR3 sequence: CASSSGGGGKYEQYF. CDR3 bases: TGCGCCAGCAGCTCGGGAGGGGGGGGCAAGTACGAGCAGTACTTC.

The gene calls are TRBV11-3 and TRBJ2-7; D possibly corresponds to TRBD2 (6 bases). In germline, CDR1 is SGHNT, CDR2 YENEEA. This CDR3 is 15 amino acids long. V was clipped by 5 bases and J by 3 bases, with 17 bases between them. The CDR3 bases are TGTGCCAGCAGCCTCGGGCGGGATAGTGGCTACGAGCAGTACTTC. Protein: CASSLGRDSGYEQYF.

This sequence joins TRBV19 and TRBJ2-1; 10 positions match TRBD2. This CDR3 comprises 16 residues. V was clipped by 8 bases and J by 1 base; unmatched bases: 8. CDR1 is LNHDA, CDR2 SQIVND, per germline (reference sequence). The CDR3 spells CASASGGRPSYNEQFF. The CDR3 coding sequence is TGTGCCAGTGCTAGCGGGGGCCGCCCTTCCTACAATGAGCAGTTCTTC.

The CDR3 spells CASSPRGGNTGELFF. The CDR3 bases are TGTGCCAGCAGTCCCCGGGGGGGGAACACCGGGGAGCTGTTTTTT. This sequence joins TRBV6-1 and TRBJ2-2; 8 bases align to TRBD2. The CDR3 has 15 residues. CDR1 is MNHNS and CDR2 is SASEGT in the germline V gene. Unmatched junction bases numbered 3, after V lost 5 bases and J lost 1 base.

The chain couples TRBV19 to TRBJ2-1, with TRBD2 matching 10 bases. Unmatched junction bases numbered 6, after V lost 3 bases and J lost 10 bases. Looked up from germline, CDR1 is LNHDA and CDR2 is SQIVND (reference sequence). The CDR3 totals 14 residues. CDR3 bases: TGTGCCAGTAGTATTCTAGCGGGGGTAGGAGAGCAGTTCTTC. Translation gives CASSILAGVGEQFF.

This clone has more than one count but fewer than ten. The V gene is TRBV19, the J gene TRBJ1-2; D not certain. The CDR3 has 14 residues. V dropped 3 bases and J dropped 8 bases, with 16 bases sitting between them. CDR1 and CDR2 from the germline V gene are LNHDA and SQIVND (reference sequence). CDR3 loop: CASSMEVAVNGYTF. CDR3 nucleotide sequence: TGTGCCAGTAGTATGGAGGTGGCAGTTAACGGCTACACCTTC.

The V call is TRBV3-1 (or the pseudogene TRBV3-2), the J call TRBJ1-1, with D perhaps matching TRBD1 (5 bases). V was pared by 4 bases and J by 1 base, with 16 bases between. CDR1 is LGHDT, CDR2 YNNKEL, per germline (reference sequence). The CDR3 contains 16 residues. The CDR3 DNA reads as TGTGCCAGCAGCCCTTTTGGAGGGGCAGGGAACACTGAAGCTTTCTTT. The encoded protein is CASSPFGGAGNTEAFF.

The rearrangement joins TRBV5-1 to TRBJ1-1; 7 nucleotides align to TRBD1. CDR3 length: 14 amino acids. J lost 2 bases, V lost 0 bases, and 1 base had no gene match. Germline values: CDR1 SGHRS, CDR2 YFSETQ. The CDR3 coding sequence is TGCGCCAGCAGCTTGGGGGACAGAAACACTGAAGCTTTCTTT. Translation gives CASSLGDRNTEAFF.

For the CDR3, the DNA is TGCGCCAGCAGCCAAGATTTAGGGCGACTAGCGGCTAGCACAGATACGCAGTATTTT. Translated: CASSQDLGRLAASTDTQYF. This sequence joins TRBV4-3 and TRBJ2-3; 9 bases are a match to TRBD2. The length of the CDR3 is 19 residues. Germline-derived CDR1 and CDR2 are LGHNA and YSLEER. V lost 0 bases, J lost 0 bases, and 10 bases stayed unmatched.

This chain joins TRBV19 and TRBJ1-4; 8 nucleotides line up with TRBD1. This CDR3 spans 14 amino acids. The V gene end was trimmed by 4 bases and the J gene end by 4 bases; junction bases not matched to a gene: 2. Germline CDR1 is LNHDA and CDR2 is SQIVND (reference sequence). Here the CDR3 reads CASSTGQVNEKLFF. The CDR3, as DNA: TGTGCCAGTAGTACGGGACAGGTTAATGAAAAACTGTTTTTT. Full variable domain (rest looked up from reference TRBV19 and TRBJ1-4): DGGITQSPKYLFRKEGQNVTLSCEQNLNHDAMYWYRQDPGQGLRLIYYSQIVNDFQKGDIAEGYSVSREKKESFPLTVTSAQKNPTAFYLCASSTGQVNEKLFFGSGTQLSVL.